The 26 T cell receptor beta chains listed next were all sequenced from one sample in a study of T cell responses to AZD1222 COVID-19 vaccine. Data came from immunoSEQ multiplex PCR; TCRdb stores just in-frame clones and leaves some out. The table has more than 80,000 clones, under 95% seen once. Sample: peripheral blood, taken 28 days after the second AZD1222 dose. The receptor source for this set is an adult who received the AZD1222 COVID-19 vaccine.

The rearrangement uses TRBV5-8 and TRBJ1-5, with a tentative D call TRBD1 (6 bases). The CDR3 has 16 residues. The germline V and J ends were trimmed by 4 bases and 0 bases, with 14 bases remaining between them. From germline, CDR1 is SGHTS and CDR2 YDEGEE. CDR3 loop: CASSTSRGVSNQPQHF. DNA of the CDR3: TGTGCCAGCAGCACATCCAGGGGAGTTAGCAATCAGCCCCAGCATTTT.

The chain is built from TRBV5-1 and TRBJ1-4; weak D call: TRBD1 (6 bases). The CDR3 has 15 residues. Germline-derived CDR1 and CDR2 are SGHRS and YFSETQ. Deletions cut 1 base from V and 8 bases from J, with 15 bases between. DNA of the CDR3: TGCGCCAGCAGCTTGAGGGGGAGAGAAGAAGAAAAACTGTTTTTT. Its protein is CASSLRGREEEKLFF.

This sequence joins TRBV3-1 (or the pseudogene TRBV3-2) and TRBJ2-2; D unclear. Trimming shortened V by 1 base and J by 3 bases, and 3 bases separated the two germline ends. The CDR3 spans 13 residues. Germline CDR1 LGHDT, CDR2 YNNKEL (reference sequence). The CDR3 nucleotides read TGTGCCAGCAGCCAAGGACACACCGGGGAGCTGTTTTTT. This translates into CASSQGHTGELFF.

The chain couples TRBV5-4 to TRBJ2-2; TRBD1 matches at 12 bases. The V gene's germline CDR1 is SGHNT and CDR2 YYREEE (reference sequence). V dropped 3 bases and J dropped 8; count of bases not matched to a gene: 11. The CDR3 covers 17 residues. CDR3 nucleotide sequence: TGTGCCAGCAGCTATTCTTTGGGACAGGGGGCGTCTGGGGAGCTGTTTTTT. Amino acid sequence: CASSYSLGQGASGELFF.

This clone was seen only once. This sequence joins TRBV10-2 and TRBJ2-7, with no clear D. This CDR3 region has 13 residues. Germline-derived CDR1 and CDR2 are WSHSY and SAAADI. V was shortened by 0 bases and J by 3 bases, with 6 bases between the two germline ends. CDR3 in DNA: TGCGCCAGCAGTGAGTCCAAGGGCTACGAGCAGTACTTC. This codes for CASSESKGYEQYF.

The CDR3 spells CASSLGPSRYQPQHF. The CDR3 nucleotides are TGTGCCAGCTCACTGGGGCCCAGCAGGTATCAGCCCCAGCATTTT. This chain joins TRBV18 and TRBJ1-5; D may be TRBD1 (5 bases). Germline CDR1 and CDR2: KGHSH and LQKENI. This CDR3 contains 15 residues. The ends were cut back, 4 bases at V and 5 bases at J, with 15 bases in the middle. Full variable domain (rest looked up from reference TRBV18 and TRBJ1-5): NAGVMQNPRHLVRRRGQEARLRCSPMKGHSHVYWYRQLPEEGLKFMVYLQKENIIDESGMPKERFSAEFPKEGPSILRIQQVVRGDSAAYFCASSLGPSRYQPQHFGDGTRLSIL.

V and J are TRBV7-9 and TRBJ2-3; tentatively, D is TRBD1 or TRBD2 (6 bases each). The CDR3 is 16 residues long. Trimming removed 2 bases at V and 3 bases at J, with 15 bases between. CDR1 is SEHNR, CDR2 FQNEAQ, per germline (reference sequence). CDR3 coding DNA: TGTGCCAGCAGCTTATTTCTTGGGGGGCCGACAGATACGCAGTATTTT. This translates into CASSLFLGGPTDTQYF.

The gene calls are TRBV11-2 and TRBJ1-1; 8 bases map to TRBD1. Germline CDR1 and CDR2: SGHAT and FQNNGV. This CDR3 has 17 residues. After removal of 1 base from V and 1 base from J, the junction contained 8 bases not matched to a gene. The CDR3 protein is CASSLARPRGPNTEAFF. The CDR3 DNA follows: TGTGCCAGCAGCTTAGCACGCCCCAGGGGGCCGAACACTGAAGCTTTCTTT.

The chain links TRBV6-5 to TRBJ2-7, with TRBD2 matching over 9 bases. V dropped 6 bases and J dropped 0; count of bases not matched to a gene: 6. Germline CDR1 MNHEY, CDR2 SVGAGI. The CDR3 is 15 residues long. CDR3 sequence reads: CASSPLAGSSYEQYF. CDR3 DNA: TGTGCCAGCAGCCCACTAGCGGGCAGCTCCTACGAGCAGTACTTC.

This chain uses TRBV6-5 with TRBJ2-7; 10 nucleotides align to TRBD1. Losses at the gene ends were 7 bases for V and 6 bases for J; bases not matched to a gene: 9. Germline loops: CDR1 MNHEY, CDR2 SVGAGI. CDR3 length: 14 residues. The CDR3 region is CASIPGQGRSEQYF. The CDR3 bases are TGTGCCAGCATTCCGGGACAGGGGAGGTCCGAGCAGTACTTC.

The DNA for the CDR3 is TGTGCCAGCAGCCGGATCCCTAGCGGTCCCTACGAGCAGTACTTC. Amino acids: CASSRIPSGPYEQYF. The rearrangement links TRBV5-6 to TRBJ2-7, with 7 bases matching TRBD2. The CDR3 has 15 amino acids. Germline loops: CDR1 SGHDT, CDR2 YYEEEE. Trimming cost V 4 bases and J 2 bases; bases outside gene matches: 9.

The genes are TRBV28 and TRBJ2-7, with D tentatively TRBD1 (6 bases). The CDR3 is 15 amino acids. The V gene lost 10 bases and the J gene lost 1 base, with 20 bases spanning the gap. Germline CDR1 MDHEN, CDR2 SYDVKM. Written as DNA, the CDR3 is TGTGCCACCTCCTCAGCAGGGGCTCAGTCCTACGAGCAGTACTTC. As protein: CATSSAGAQSYEQYF.

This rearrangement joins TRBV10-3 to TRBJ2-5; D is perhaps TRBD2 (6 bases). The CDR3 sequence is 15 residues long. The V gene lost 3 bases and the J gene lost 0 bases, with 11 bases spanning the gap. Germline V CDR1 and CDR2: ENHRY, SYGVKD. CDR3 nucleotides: TGTGCCATCAGTGAAGGGACTTCGTACCAAGAGACCCAGTACTTC. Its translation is CAISEGTSYQETQYF.

The DNA of the CDR3 is TGTGCCAGCAGCGCTCAAGCCGTCAGCACAGATACGCAGTATTTT. It specifies CASSAQAVSTDTQYF. The chain has TRBV3-1 (or the pseudogene TRBV3-2) and TRBJ2-3; D not certain. The germline CDR1 and CDR2 sequences are LGHDT and YNNKEL (reference sequence). This CDR3 comprises 15 residues. V was cut by 5 bases and J by 0 bases, with 12 bases left in between.

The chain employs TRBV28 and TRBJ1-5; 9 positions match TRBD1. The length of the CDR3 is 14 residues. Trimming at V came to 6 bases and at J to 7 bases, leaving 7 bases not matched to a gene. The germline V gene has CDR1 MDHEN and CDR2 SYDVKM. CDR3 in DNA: TGTGCCAGCAGGTGGACAGGGGACGGACAGCCCCAGCATTTT. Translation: CASRWTGDGQPQHF.

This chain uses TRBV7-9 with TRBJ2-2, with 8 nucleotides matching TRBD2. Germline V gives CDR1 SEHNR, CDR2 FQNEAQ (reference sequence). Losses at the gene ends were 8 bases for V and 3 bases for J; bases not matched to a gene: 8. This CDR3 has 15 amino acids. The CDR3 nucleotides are TGTGCCAGCGATCCCTCTAGCGGGTACACCGGGGAGCTGTTTTTT. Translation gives CASDPSSGYTGELFF.

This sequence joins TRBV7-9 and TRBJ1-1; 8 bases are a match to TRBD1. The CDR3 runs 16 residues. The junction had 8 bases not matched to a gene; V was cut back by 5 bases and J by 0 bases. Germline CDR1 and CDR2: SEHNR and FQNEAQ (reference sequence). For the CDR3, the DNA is TGTGCCAGCAGCCCAGGACAGGGAAGGATGAACACTGAAGCTTTCTTT. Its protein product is CASSPGQGRMNTEAFF.

The CDR3 DNA reads TGTGCCAGCAGCTCGCCCGGGACGGAAAACTATGGCTACACCTTC. Its protein is CASSSPGTENYGYTF. This chain connects TRBV13 to TRBJ1-2, with D tentatively TRBD1 (5 bases). V dropped 4 bases and J dropped 2 bases, with 14 bases sitting between them. Germline assignment: CDR1 PRHDT and CDR2 FYEKMQ (reference sequence). CDR3 size: 15 residues.

Here the CDR3 reads CASSKASGRIDTQYF. DNA for the CDR3: TGTGCCAGCAGCAAGGCTAGCGGGAGAATAGATACGCAGTATTTT. The chain links TRBV7-9 to TRBJ2-3; 10 bases agree with TRBD2. The V and J ends lost 5 bases and 5 bases, in that order; junction bases with no gene match: 7. The CDR3 consists of 15 residues. Germline values: CDR1 SEHNR, CDR2 FQNEAQ (reference sequence).

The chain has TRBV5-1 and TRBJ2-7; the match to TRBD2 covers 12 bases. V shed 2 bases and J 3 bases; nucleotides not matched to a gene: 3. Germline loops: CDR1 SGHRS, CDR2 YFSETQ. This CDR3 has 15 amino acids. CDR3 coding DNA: TGCGCCAGCAGCTTTCGGACTAGCGGGAACTACGAGCAGTACTTC. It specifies CASSFRTSGNYEQYF.

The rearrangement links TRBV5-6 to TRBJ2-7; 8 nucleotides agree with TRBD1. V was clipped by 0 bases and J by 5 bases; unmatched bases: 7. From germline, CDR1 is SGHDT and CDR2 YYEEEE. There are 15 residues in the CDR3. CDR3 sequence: CASSLVPGGPHEQYF. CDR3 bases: TGTGCCAGCAGCTTGGTTCCAGGGGGCCCTCACGAGCAGTACTTC.

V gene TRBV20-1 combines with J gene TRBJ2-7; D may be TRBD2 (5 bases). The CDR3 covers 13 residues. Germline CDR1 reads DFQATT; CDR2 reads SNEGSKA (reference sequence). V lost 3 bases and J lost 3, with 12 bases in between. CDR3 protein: CSASRGSIYEQYF. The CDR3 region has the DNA TGCAGTGCTAGTAGAGGGAGCATCTACGAGCAGTACTTC.

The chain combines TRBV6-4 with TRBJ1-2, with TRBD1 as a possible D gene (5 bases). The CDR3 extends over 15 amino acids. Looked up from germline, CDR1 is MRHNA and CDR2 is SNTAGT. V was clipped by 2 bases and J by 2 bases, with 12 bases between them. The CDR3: CASSDPRGSNYGYTF. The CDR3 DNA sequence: TGTGCCAGCAGTGACCCGAGGGGATCCAACTATGGCTACACCTTC.

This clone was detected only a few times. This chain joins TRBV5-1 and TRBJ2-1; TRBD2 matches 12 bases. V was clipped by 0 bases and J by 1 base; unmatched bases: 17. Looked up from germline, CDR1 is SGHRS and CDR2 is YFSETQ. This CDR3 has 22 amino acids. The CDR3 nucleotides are TGCGCCAGCAGCTTGGGACGAAAACTAGCGGGAGGATCCCCGGGGTCCTACAATGAGCAGTTCTTC. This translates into CASSLGRKLAGGSPGSYNEQFF. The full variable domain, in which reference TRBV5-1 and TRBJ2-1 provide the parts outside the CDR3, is KAGVTQTPRYLIKTRGQQVTLSCSPISGHRSVSWYQQTPGQGLQFLFEYFSETQRNKGNFPGRFSGRQFSNSRSEMNVSTLELGDSALYLCASSLGRKLAGGSPGSYNEQFFGPGTRLTVL.

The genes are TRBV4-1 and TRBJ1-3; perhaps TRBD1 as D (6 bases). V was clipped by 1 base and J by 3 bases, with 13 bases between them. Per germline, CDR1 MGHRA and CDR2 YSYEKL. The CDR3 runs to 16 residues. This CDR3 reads CASSQAAGEGGNTIYF. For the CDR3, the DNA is TGCGCCAGCAGCCAAGCGGCAGGGGAGGGTGGAAACACCATATATTTT.

CDR3 in amino acids: CSVEGVFYNEQFF. CDR3 in DNA: TGCAGCGTTGAAGGGGTCTTCTACAATGAGCAGTTCTTC. The chain links TRBV29-1 to TRBJ2-1, with D uncertain. Trimming shortened V by 1 base and J by 3 bases, and 7 bases separated the two germline ends. The V gene's germline CDR1 is SQVTM and CDR2 ANQGSEA. The CDR3 covers 13 residues.